These 30 T cell receptor beta chains were sequenced from one sample in a study of blood T cells in healthy people across ages. Primers used in a second PCR of roughly 6 to 11 cycles were a sample-barcoded 5' primer and a J-beta primer mix. TCRdb itself ran the 5' RACE reads through MiXCR, one entry per CDR3 protein. The sample has 1 million to 1.2 million distinct CDR3 sequences, 35% to 40% seen once. The material sequenced was blood. The source of these receptors is a man aged 18-30 years in good health.

The chain has TRBV12-3 or TRBV12-4 and TRBJ2-1; a possible D gene is TRBD2 (6 bases). The CDR3 spans 11 residues. Trimming took off 3 bases at V and 15 bases at J, with 12 bases between the two ends. Written as DNA, the CDR3 is TGTGCCAGCAGTTTCGGGACTTCCCTGTTCTTC. This codes for CASSFGTSLFF.

This clonotype was counted at least ten times. The genes are TRBV7-2 and TRBJ2-7; D might be TRBD1 (6 bases). This CDR3 spans 15 amino acids. The ends were cut back, 2 bases at V and 0 bases at J, with 11 bases in the middle. Germline V gene lookup returns CDR1 SGHTA and CDR2 FQGNSA. This CDR3 is CASSLWTDISYEQYF. The CDR3 nucleotides are TGTGCCAGCAGCTTATGGACAGACATCTCCTACGAGCAGTACTTC.

This clonotype was seen only a few times. This rearrangement joins TRBV2 to TRBJ1-2; D not resolved. The V gene lost 6 bases and the J gene lost 2 bases, with 10 bases spanning the gap. This CDR3 has 13 amino acids. The V gene's germline CDR1 is SNHLY and CDR2 FYNNEI. CDR3 residues: CASSREENYGYTF. The CDR3 region has the DNA TGTGCCAGCAGCCGAGAGGAAAACTATGGCTACACCTTC.

V gene TRBV30 combines with J gene TRBJ1-5, with 7 positions matching TRBD1. V dropped 1 base and J dropped 7; count of bases not matched to a gene: 7. CDR1 is GTSNPN and CDR2 is SVGIG in the germline V gene (reference sequence). The CDR3 sequence is 14 residues long. CDR3 protein: CAWSAVTGDQPQHF. The CDR3 coding sequence is TGTGCCTGGAGTGCCGTAACAGGGGACCAGCCCCAGCATTTT.

V and J are TRBV28 and TRBJ1-4, with unresolved D. This CDR3 contains 18 residues. Germline lookup yields CDR1 MDHEN and CDR2 SYDVKM. V dropped 6 bases and J dropped 6 bases, with 26 bases sitting between them. The CDR3 DNA follows: TGTGCCAGCAGACGCCTCCCGAAAACCAGTACGGCGGATGAAAAACTGTTTTTT. Protein product: CASRRLPKTSTADEKLFF.

J is TRBJ1-2 and V is TRBV6-1, with D perhaps matching TRBD1 (5 bases). V was pared by 8 bases and J by 3 bases, with 19 bases between. This CDR3 is 15 amino acids long. The germline CDR1 and CDR2 sequences are MNHNS and SASEGT. The CDR3 sequence is CASGTEDVGDYGYTF. CDR3 nucleotides: TGTGCCAGCGGGACGGAAGACGTTGGAGACTATGGCTACACCTTC.

The chain joins TRBV11-2 to TRBJ1-2; D is perhaps TRBD1 (5 bases). CDR1 is SGHAT, CDR2 FQNNGV, per germline. Trimming removed 1 base at V and 2 bases at J, with 11 bases between. This CDR3 has 15 amino acids. The CDR3 region has the DNA TGTGCCAGCAGCTTAGTGAGTACAGGCAACTATGGCTACACCTTC. As protein: CASSLVSTGNYGYTF.

This chain connects TRBV7-9 to TRBJ1-1, with D possibly matching TRBD1 (6 bases). CDR3 size: 13 residues. V lost 0 bases and J lost 8, with 10 bases in between. In germline, CDR1 is SEHNR, CDR2 FQNEAQ (reference sequence). Here the CDR3 reads CASSLAGTLEAFF. The CDR3 DNA is TGTGCCAGCAGCTTAGCGGGGACACTGGAAGCTTTCTTT. Together with reference TRBV7-9 and TRBJ1-1, the CDR3 gives the full variable domain: DTGVSQNPRHKITKRGQNVTFRCDPISEHNRLYWYRQTLGQGPEFLTYFQNEAQLEKSRLLSDRFSAERPKGSFSTLEIQRTEQGDSAMYLCASSLAGTLEAFFGQGTRLTVV.

CDR3 sequence (DNA): TGTGCCAGCAGTAACCGGCGGGGACCCTACGAGCAGTACTTC. Protein sequence: CASSNRRGPYEQYF. The J gene is TRBJ2-7, the V gene TRBV11-2, with D possibly being TRBD2 (6 bases). This CDR3 is built from 14 residues. The V and J ends lost 6 bases and 2 bases respectively, with 14 bases between them. Per the germline V gene, CDR1 is SGHAT and CDR2 is FQNNGV. The full variable domain, with the rest looked up from reference TRBV11-2 and TRBJ2-7, is EAGVAQSPRYKIIEKRQSVAFWCNPISGHATLYWYQQILGQGPKLLIQFQNNGVVDDSQLPKDRFSAERLKGVDSTLKIQPAKLEDSAVYLCASSNRRGPYEQYFGPGTRLTVT.

This clonotype has just one count. The chain employs TRBV2 and TRBJ2-1; D may be TRBD2 (6 bases). The CDR3 is 11 amino acids. CDR1 SNHLY and CDR2 FYNNEI come from the germline V gene. Trimming pared 10 bases from V and 5 bases from J, leaving 9 bases between. In DNA, the CDR3 is TGTGCCACGGGAGACCACAATGAGCAGTTCTTC. Translating it yields CATGDHNEQFF. Using reference TRBV2 and TRBJ2-1 for the parts outside the CDR3, the full variable domain is EPEVTQTPSHQVTQMGQEVILRCVPISNHLYFYWYRQILGQKVEFLVSFYNNEISEKSEIFDDQFSVERPDGSNFTLKIRSTKLEDSAMYFCATGDHNEQFFGPGTRLTVL.

This rearrangement joins TRBV28 to TRBJ1-1, with no clear D. Trimming cost V 6 bases and J 2 bases, with 31 bases left between them. Germline CDR1 MDHEN, CDR2 SYDVKM. The CDR3 has 20 residues. CDR3 DNA: TGTGCCAGCAGCCGAACCTCTAAACTAGGGCGGACCTTATTTAACACTGAAGCTTTCTTT. This gives the protein CASSRTSKLGRTLFNTEAFF.

Many counts were recorded for this clonotype. The chain is built from TRBV12-3 or TRBV12-4 and TRBJ2-5; 11 bases align to TRBD2. The CDR3 runs 15 residues. The J segment lost 11 bases and the V segment lost 5 bases, leaving 13 bases of the junction unmatched. The CDR3 reads CASSKTSGGYNEQYF. The CDR3 nucleotides read TGTGCCAGCAGTAAAACTAGCGGGGGTTACAATGAGCAGTACTTC.

The chain links TRBV6-6 to TRBJ2-4, with D tentatively TRBD2 (6 bases). The end of the DNA fits TRBJ2-5 better, so the J call may be wrong. This CDR3 has 15 amino acids. Germline V CDR1 and CDR2: MNHNY, SVGAGI (reference sequence). The DNA of the CDR3 is TGTGCCAGCAGTTACAGGGACGGGAGAAAGGAGACCCAGTACTTC. Its translation: CASSYRDGRKETQYF.

This clonotype was seen more than once but under ten times. The chain couples TRBV5-1 to TRBJ2-1; no clear D. Germline V gives CDR1 SGHRS, CDR2 YFSETQ. CDR3 length: 14 residues. V lost 2 bases to trimming and J lost 2 bases, with 8 bases between them. The CDR3, as DNA: TGCGCCAGCAGCTTCGCGACGGCCTACAATGAGCAGTTCTTC. Amino acids: CASSFATAYNEQFF.

This clonotype was picked up a small number of times. The rearrangement uses TRBV20-1 and TRBJ2-1; the match to TRBD2 covers 11 bases. After removal of 6 bases from V and 4 bases from J, the junction contained 5 bases not matched to a gene. CDR3 length: 14 residues. Germline loops: CDR1 DFQATT, CDR2 SNEGSKA (reference sequence). The CDR3 spells CSATTSGEYNEQFF. CDR3 bases: TGCAGTGCGACGACTAGCGGGGAATACAATGAGCAGTTCTTC.

This chain's CDR3 is CASSGASGGASDTQYF. The DNA for the CDR3 is TGCGCCAGCTCCGGAGCTAGCGGGGGGGCATCAGATACGCAGTATTTT. The chain uses TRBV5-1 and TRBJ2-3; 12 bases line up with TRBD2. Germline trimming cut 7 bases from V and 4 bases from J; bases unmatched to any gene: 10. Per germline, CDR1 SGHRS and CDR2 YFSETQ. The length of the CDR3 is 16 residues.

This clonotype was recorded a few times. The CDR3 coding sequence is TGCAGTGCTAGGTTCCTAGCTCATTCCTACAATGAGCAGTTCTTC. It specifies CSARFLAHSYNEQFF. The chain couples TRBV20-1 to TRBJ2-1; D is possibly TRBD2 (5 bases). Trimming took 3 bases from V and 1 from J, leaving 13 bases between them. The CDR3 sequence is 15 residues long. The germline gives CDR1 DFQATT, CDR2 SNEGSKA (reference sequence).

The J gene is TRBJ2-5, the V gene TRBV20-1, with no clear D. The J call is uncertain, as TRBJ2-7 better fits the DNA end. This CDR3 spans 14 amino acids. CDR1 and CDR2 (germline): DFQATT, SNEGSKA (reference sequence). This CDR3 reads CSARDGADLYEQYF. In nucleotides, the CDR3 is TGCAGTGCTAGAGATGGCGCAGATTTGTACGAGCAGTACTTC.

The rearrangement uses TRBV4-1 and TRBJ2-3; 10 bases agree with TRBD1. Trimming cost V 3 bases and J 0 bases; bases outside gene matches: 3. There are 16 residues in the CDR3. Germline values: CDR1 MGHRA, CDR2 YSYEKL. Here the CDR3 DNA reads TGCGCCAGCAGCCATCCGGACAGGGGGAGCACAGATACGCAGTATTTT. It encodes CASSHPDRGSTDTQYF.

This rearrangement joins TRBV6-5 to TRBJ2-2; D remains ambiguous. CDR3 length equals 14 residues. V was shortened by 6 bases and J by 0 bases, with 8 bases between the two germline ends. Germline lookup yields CDR1 MNHEY and CDR2 SVGAGI. The CDR3 DNA follows: TGTGCCAGCAGAGGAGTTGCGAACACCGGGGAGCTGTTTTTT. It codes for CASRGVANTGELFF.

Regarding this clonotype: A much bigger clone sits one base away, suggesting this may be a read error. V gene TRBV7-8 combines with J gene TRBJ2-3; no clear D. CDR3 length: 12 residues. Germline V gives CDR1 SGHVS, CDR2 FQNEAQ. CDR3 residues: CASSLPGDAQYF. The CDR3 nucleotides read TGTGCCAGCAGCCTACCCGGAGATGCGCAGTATTTT.

The rearrangement uses TRBV4-3 and TRBJ1-2; 11 nucleotides line up with TRBD1. The CDR3 runs 15 residues. Germline assignment: CDR1 LGHNA and CDR2 YSLEER. Trimming removed 1 base from V and 5 bases from J; junction bases left unmatched: 3. As DNA, the CDR3 is TGCGCCAGCAGCCAAGGGGACAGGGGGAGGTATGGCTACACCTTC. Translating it yields CASSQGDRGRYGYTF.

The chain has TRBV20-1 and TRBJ1-2; D uncertain. Germline V lookup: CDR1 DFQATT, CDR2 SNEGSKA (reference sequence). Trimming removed 4 bases from V and 4 bases from J, with 16 bases in between. This CDR3 has 14 amino acids. In DNA, the CDR3 is TGCAGTGCTATTCCTGGAGGCGCGGCCTATGGCTACACCTTC. Its translation: CSAIPGGAAYGYTF.

This clonotype appeared many times. This rearrangement joins TRBV5-1 to TRBJ2-4, with D uncertain. CDR1 is SGHRS, CDR2 YFSETQ, per germline. The V end lost 0 bases, the J end lost 0 bases, and 4 bases lay between the germline ends. This CDR3 has 14 residues. The CDR3 DNA reads TGCGCCAGCAGCTTGGTGGGAGCCAAAAACATTCAGTACTTC. Protein sequence: CASSLVGAKNIQYF. The full variable domain, with the rest looked up from reference TRBV5-1 and TRBJ2-4, is KAGVTQTPRYLIKTRGQQVTLSCSPISGHRSVSWYQQTPGQGLQFLFEYFSETQRNKGNFPGRFSGRQFSNSRSEMNVSTLELGDSALYLCASSLVGAKNIQYFGAGTRLSVL.

As concerns this clonotype: Given a much more abundant clone one base away, this may be a read error. The chain recombines TRBV5-1 with TRBJ2-1; a weak D match, TRBD2 (7 bases). The CDR3 totals 16 residues. Germline V gene lookup returns CDR1 SGHRS and CDR2 YFSETQ. Trimming stripped 0 bases from V and 5 bases from J, with 15 bases between. This CDR3 reads CASSLVGGGFDNEQFF. The CDR3 DNA sequence: TGCGCCAGCAGCTTGGTAGGCGGGGGCTTTGACAATGAGCAGTTCTTC. Full variable domain (remainder filled in from reference TRBV5-1 and TRBJ2-1): KAGVTQTPRYLIKTRGQQVTLSCSPISGHRSVSWYQQTPGQGLQFLFEYFSETQRNKGNFPGRFSGRQFSNSRSEMNVSTLELGDSALYLCASSLVGGGFDNEQFFGPGTRLTVL.

J is TRBJ1-1 and V is TRBV20-1, with TRBD1 as a possible D gene (5 bases). V was cut by 3 bases and J by 0 bases, with 20 bases left in between. The CDR3 sequence is 17 residues long. CDR1 and CDR2 (germline): DFQATT, SNEGSKA (reference sequence). The CDR3 region is CSASQLYGTSMNTEAFF. In DNA form, the CDR3 reads TGCAGTGCTAGCCAACTCTATGGGACGTCGATGAACACTGAAGCTTTCTTT.

This clonotype has just a few counts. The chain recombines TRBV12-3 or TRBV12-4 with TRBJ1-4, with 9 bases identical to TRBD1. After removal of 5 bases from V and 7 bases from J, the junction contained 8 bases not matched to a gene. This CDR3 comprises 15 residues. DNA for the CDR3: TGTGCCAGCAGTGTCTCCGGGACAGGGACTGAAAAACTGTTTTTT. Amino acids: CASSVSGTGTEKLFF.

The chain carries TRBV15 and TRBJ2-3, with D uncertain. The CDR3 is 14 amino acids. Germline CDR1 reads LNHNV; CDR2 reads YYDKDF (reference sequence). V shed 1 base and J shed 5 bases, with 10 bases lying between them. CDR3 residues: CATSRAHPRDTQYF. As DNA, the CDR3 is TGTGCCACCAGCAGAGCCCACCCAAGAGATACGCAGTATTTT.

This clonotype was seen only a few times. This sequence joins TRBV12-3 or TRBV12-4 and TRBJ2-1, with 11 bases identical to TRBD1. The CDR3 sequence is 15 residues long. The V and J ends lost 5 bases and 7 bases, in that order; junction bases with no gene match: 7. CDR3 residues: CASSARTGGSNEQFF. CDR3 in DNA: TGTGCCAGCAGTGCCCGGACAGGGGGCTCGAATGAGCAGTTCTTC.

Only a few counts were recorded for this clonotype. V usage is TRBV5-1 and J usage is TRBJ2-5; 7 bases agree with TRBD2. Germline CDR1 SGHRS, CDR2 YFSETQ. This CDR3 is 16 amino acids long. With 2 bases clipped from V and 1 base from J, the junction kept 8 bases outside the gene matches. The chain's CDR3 is CASSLAGLGPQETQYF. DNA of the CDR3: TGCGCCAGCAGCTTAGCAGGACTAGGCCCCCAAGAGACCCAGTACTTC.